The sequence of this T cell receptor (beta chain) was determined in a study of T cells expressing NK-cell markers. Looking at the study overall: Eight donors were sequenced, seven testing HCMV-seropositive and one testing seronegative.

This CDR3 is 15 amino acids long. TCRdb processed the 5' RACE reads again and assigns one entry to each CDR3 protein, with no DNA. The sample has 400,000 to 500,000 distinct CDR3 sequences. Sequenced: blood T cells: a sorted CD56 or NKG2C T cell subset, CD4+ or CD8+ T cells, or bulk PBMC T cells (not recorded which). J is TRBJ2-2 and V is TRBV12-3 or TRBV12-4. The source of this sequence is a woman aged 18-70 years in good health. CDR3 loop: CASTVVAKNTGELFF.